This T cell receptor beta chain is from a study of blood T cell repertoires in COVID-19. Study summary: From the United States, Italy and Spain came samples of acute and convalescent COVID-19. T cells, B-cell-depleted T cells, or PBMCs supplied cDNA or gDNA.

Germline V lookup: CDR1 LGHDT, CDR2 YNNKEL (reference sequence). CDR3 length equals 13 residues. With 7 bases clipped from V and 5 bases from J, the junction kept 5 bases outside the gene matches. In the original workflow: Reference gene primer amplification gave estimated nucleated cell counts. Clones were read by immunoSEQ multiplex PCR, and TCRdb kept only the in-frame ones, dropping some. Clone size and the V and J calls come from that table; the DNA yielded D and trimming. The table has under 250,000 clones, around 88% seen once. This TCR derives from a woman between 45 and 60 years old with acute or convalescent COVID-19. The chain combines TRBV3-1 (or the pseudogene TRBV3-2) with TRBJ2-5; 9 bases align to TRBD2. Sequencing used peripheral blood. The CDR3 here is CASTFSGSETQYF. DNA of the CDR3: TGTGCCAGCACTTTTAGCGGGAGTGAGACCCAGTACTTC.